Following are 15 T cell receptor beta chains from one sample sequenced in a study of T-cell reconstitution after alpha-beta-depleted transplantation in children. Researchers prepared the TCRbeta library using unique molecular identifiers, the study reports. Via MiXCR, TCRdb re-called the PCR reads, giving one row per CDR3 protein. The profile shows a few hundred thousand distinct CDR3 sequences, over 10% of them singletons. The sample in question was PBMCs, mostly from graft donor cells, obtained 360 days after TCRalphabeta/CD19-depleted stem cell transplant. These receptors were taken from a male patient aged 10 to 17 who had a stem cell transplant for acute myeloid leukemia, so the T cells may come from the graft donor.

This chain joins TRBV5-1 and TRBJ2-5; a weak D match, TRBD1 (7 bases). The CDR3 length is 16 residues. V gave up 5 bases and J gave up 5 bases, with 22 bases separating them. Germline V gene data show CDR1 as SGHRS and CDR2 as YFSETQ. The CDR3 DNA follows: TGCGCCAGCAGTGCCACAGGGGAGGCCTGGGAGGAGACCCAGTACTTC. Translating it yields CASSATGEAWEETQYF.

Concerning this clonotype itself: Just one base apart from a much larger clone, this may be a read error. This is likely a read error, given that the CDR3 carries no conserved phenylalanine or tryptophan at its end. The chain carries TRBV27 and TRBJ2-5; 10 bases are a match to TRBD1. Germline V CDR1 and CDR2: MNHEY, SMNVEV (reference sequence). The CDR3 consists of 13 residues. With 6 bases clipped from V and 5 bases from J, the junction kept 3 bases outside the gene matches. CDR3 sequence: CASRGQGRETQYL. CDR3 in DNA: TGTGCCAGCAGGGGACAGGGGCGGGAGACCCAGTACCTC.

This chain uses TRBV25-1 with TRBJ2-5, with a tentative D call TRBD1 (5 bases). CDR3 length: 14 residues. V was cut by 2 bases and J by 4 bases, with 11 bases left in between. CDR1 and CDR2 (germline): MGHDK, SYGVNS. DNA for the CDR3: TGTGCCAGCAGTGAAAGGCAGGGCCGAGAGACCCAGTACTTC. Amino acids: CASSERQGRETQYF.

This clonotype was counted only a few times. The CDR3 loop is CASKGVISNTGELFF. The CDR3 nucleotides are TGTGCCAGCAAGGGGGTAATATCGAACACCGGGGAGCTGTTTTTT. The chain joins TRBV2 to TRBJ2-2, with a possible D match to TRBD1 (6 bases). CDR3 length equals 15 residues. Germline V lookup: CDR1 SNHLY, CDR2 FYNNEI. The germline V and J ends were trimmed by 7 bases and 0 bases, with 12 bases remaining between them.

This clonotype has ten or more counts. CDR3 sequence: CASSLAPFGETQYF. For the CDR3, the DNA is TGCGCCAGCAGCTTGGCCCCCTTCGGGGAGACCCAGTACTTC. The V gene is TRBV5-1, the J gene TRBJ2-5, with D unclear. This CDR3 spans 14 amino acids. Germline assignment: CDR1 SGHRS and CDR2 YFSETQ. Trimming shortened V by 0 bases and J by 5 bases, and 11 bases separated the two germline ends.

The rearrangement uses TRBV29-1 and TRBJ2-3, with TRBD2 as a possible D gene (5 bases). Trimming cost V 7 bases and J 4 bases, with 15 bases left between them. Looked up from germline, CDR1 is SQVTM and CDR2 is ANQGSEA. This CDR3 spans 13 amino acids. The CDR3 protein is CSASRGRADTQYF. The CDR3 DNA follows: TGCAGCGCCTCCCGGGGTAGGGCAGATACGCAGTATTTT.

The rearrangement links TRBV9 to TRBJ1-5; TRBD1 matches at 7 bases. The CDR3 is 15 amino acids. V shed 4 bases, J shed 5 bases, and the junction held 9 bases outside the gene matches. Germline V gene sequence: CDR1 SGDLS, CDR2 YYNGEE. The CDR3 sequence is CASSPTTGQHQPQHF. CDR3 in DNA: TGTGCCAGCAGCCCCACGACAGGGCAGCATCAGCCCCAGCATTTT. The complete variable domain, with remaining parts taken from reference TRBV9 and TRBJ1-5, reads DSGVTQTPKHLITATGQRVTLRCSPRSGDLSVYWYQQSLDQGLQFLIQYYNGEERAKGNILERFSAQQFPDLHSELNLSSLELGDSALYFCASSPTTGQHQPQHFGDGTRLSIL.

This clonotype was seen more than once but under ten times. V and J are TRBV6-1 and TRBJ1-4; D is uncertain. Germline V gene data show CDR1 as MNHNS and CDR2 as SASEGT. The germline V and J ends were trimmed by 4 bases and 7 bases, with 10 bases remaining between them. This CDR3 comprises 13 residues. The CDR3 loop is CASSVGSPEKLFF. CDR3 coding DNA: TGTGCCAGCAGTGTGGGGAGCCCTGAAAAACTGTTTTTT.

This clonotype has just one count. This chain connects TRBV19 to TRBJ2-7; TRBD1 or TRBD2 may be the D gene (5 bases each). Per germline, CDR1 LNHDA and CDR2 SQIVND (reference sequence). This CDR3 region has 15 residues. Between the trimmed V and J ends, which lost 3 bases and 7 bases, there was a span of 19 bases. CDR3 coding DNA: TGTGCCAGTAGTATCGCCAGATCCGGGGCCCTTGAGCAGTACTTC. Its protein product is CASSIARSGALEQYF.

The rearrangement uses TRBV12-3 or TRBV12-4 and TRBJ2-3; TRBD2 aligns across 14 bases. This CDR3 has 17 residues. Germline trimming cut 2 bases from V and 3 bases from J; bases unmatched to any gene: 4. The CDR3 nucleotides are TGTGCCAGCAGTTTACAGACTAGCGGGAGGGCAACAGATACGCAGTATTTT. Encoded protein: CASSLQTSGRATDTQYF.

With regard to this clonotype: This sequence may be a read error, since a much larger clone differs from it by one base. The chain is built from TRBV20-1 and TRBJ2-7; tentatively, D is TRBD2 (5 bases). Germline V gene sequence: CDR1 DFQATT, CDR2 SNEGSKA (reference sequence). This CDR3 spans 16 amino acids. The CDR3 here is CSARDTSGEGYYGQYF. The CDR3 region has the DNA TGCAGTGCTAGAGATACTTCGGGTGAGGGATACTACGGGCAGTACTTC.

The rearrangement links TRBV5-1 to TRBJ2-7; the D gene could be TRBD1 or TRBD2 (5 bases each). This CDR3 has 15 residues. V was clipped by 0 bases and J by 2 bases, with 12 bases between them. Germline V gene lookup returns CDR1 SGHRS and CDR2 YFSETQ. CDR3 sequence (DNA): TGCGCCAGCAGCTTGGCCCGGGACCCCACCTACGAGCAGTACTTC. This sequence encodes CASSLARDPTYEQYF.

This clonotype was counted a few times. J is TRBJ2-1 and V is TRBV29-1; D tentatively fits TRBD1 or TRBD2 (6 bases each). The CDR3 has 15 residues. Germline V gene lookup returns CDR1 SQVTM and CDR2 ANQGSEA. V lost 8 bases and J lost 9, with 26 bases in between. CDR3 amino acids: CSSGGTSRDTLEQFF. As DNA, the CDR3 is TGCAGCTCCGGGGGTACATCCCGGGACACTCTTGAGCAGTTCTTC.

This clonotype has just a few counts. The V call is TRBV29-1, the J call TRBJ1-4, with a weak D call TRBD1 (6 bases). The CDR3 extends over 12 amino acids. Germline V lookup: CDR1 SQVTM, CDR2 ANQGSEA. The CDR3, as DNA: TGCAGTGGAGGGGGGCGGGCTGAAAAACTGTTTTTT. This gives the protein CSGGGRAEKLFF.

The table lists this clonotype with a count of one. The chain is built from TRBV5-6 and TRBJ2-2, with 14 bases fitting TRBD2. Per the germline V gene, CDR1 is SGHDT and CDR2 is YYEEEE. After removal of 7 bases from V and 5 bases from J, the junction contained 10 bases not matched to a gene. The CDR3 is made up of 17 amino acids. DNA of the CDR3: TGTGCCAGCGGCCTTGGACTAGCGGGAGGTTGGACCGGGGAGCTGTTTTTT. It encodes CASGLGLAGGWTGELFF.